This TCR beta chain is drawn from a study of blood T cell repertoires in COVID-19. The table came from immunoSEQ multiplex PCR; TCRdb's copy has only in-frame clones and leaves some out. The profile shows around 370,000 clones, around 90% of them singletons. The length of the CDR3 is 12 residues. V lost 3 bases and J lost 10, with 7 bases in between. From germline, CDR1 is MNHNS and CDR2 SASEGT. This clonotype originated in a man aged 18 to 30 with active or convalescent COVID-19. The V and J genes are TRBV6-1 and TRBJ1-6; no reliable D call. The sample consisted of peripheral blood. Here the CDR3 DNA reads TGTGCCAGCAGTGATGTCCTATCACCCCTCCACTTT. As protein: CASSDVLSPLHF.